Presented here are 2 T cell receptor beta chains from one specimen sequenced in a study of shared clonotypes between healthy human individuals. TCRdb keeps only in-frame clones here, not all; method: immunoSEQ multiplex PCR. The data contain 850,000 to 1,200,000 clones, about 80% of them singletons. Sequencing input: memory CD4+ T cells sorted from blood. Subset of the sample: CD45RA-negative fraction. These receptors all stem from a man aged 18 to 29 in good health.

In its sample, this clone was seen a few times. The chain employs TRBV6-6 and TRBJ1-5; no clear D. V lost 6 bases and J lost 1, with 10 bases in between. Per the germline V gene, CDR1 is MNHNY and CDR2 is SVGAGI (reference sequence). The CDR3 is made up of 14 amino acids. CDR3 sequence: CASRPEGSNQPQHF. CDR3 DNA sequence: TGTGCCAGCAGACCCGAGGGAAGCAATCAGCCCCAGCATTTT.

Concerning this clone: Other nucleotide sequences in the sample specify the same CDR3. The chain carries TRBV7-2 and TRBJ1-1; D gene ambiguous. Trimming stripped 3 bases from V and 0 bases from J, with 5 bases between. The CDR3 extends over 13 amino acids. From germline, CDR1 is SGHTA and CDR2 FQGNSA. CDR3 DNA sequence: TGTGCCAGCAGCTTGAGGATGAACACTGAAGCTTTCTTT. This codes for CASSLRMNTEAFF. Full variable domain (rest looked up from reference TRBV7-2 and TRBJ1-1): GAGVSQSPSNKVTEKGKDVELRCDPISGHTALYWYRQSLGQGLEFLIYFQGNSAPDKSGLPSDRFSAERTGGSVSTLTIQRTQQEDSAVYLCASSLRMNTEAFFGQGTRLTVV.